This record covers a single T cell receptor (beta chain). This clone was found once. Its specific antigen is unknown. Per-nucleotide qualities are absent, and no much larger clonotype sits a single base away. The sample is drawn from a study of sequential checkpoint blockade in melanoma (dated by TCRdb to the late 2010s). At the level of the whole study: Patients were randomized 1:1 to first-line nivolumab followed by ipilimumab (arm A) or ipilimumab followed by nivolumab (arm B). Maintenance nivolumab came after both trial sequences.

The immunoSEQ Assay was used to immunosequence TCRbeta CDR3 regions from genomic DNA. Prior to high-throughput sequencing, genomic DNA was amplified by bias-controlled multiplex PCR. As for how the authors treated the data: To quantify the absolute abundance of each unique TCRbeta CDR3 region, the sequences were collapsed and filtered. Clonality, defined as 1 minus Pielou's evenness, was calculated using only productive rearrangements. Clones with significantly greater frequencies in on-treatment versus baseline samples were identified using a previously published method. Sourced from immuneACCESS, this table was stored by TCRdb with only in-frame sequences that have V and J called. A share of the clones is absent; for the studies checked, an unresolved V gene accounts for under half, and the remainder has no known explanation. The V and J calls and the clone size are those of that table, but D and trimming were determined from the DNA. Present in this sample are fewer than 40,000 clones, approximately 86% of which were seen just once. Around a fifth of the sample is in the top ten clones.

The treatment or condition label, as the study defines it: randomized to nivolumab then ipilimumab (arm A) or the reverse (arm B). None of the patients in the trial had previously been given DNA-damaging chemotherapy. A FACS Aria II flow cytometer was used to sort live CD3+CD8+ cells that were negative for CD19 and CD56 from thawed PBMCs. Samples came from patients with melanoma in CheckMate 064, a randomized, open-label phase II trial of sequential checkpoint blockade. Peripheral blood mononuclear cells were obtained through leukapheresis, purified using Ficoll-Paque, and frozen in human serum containing approximately 10% DMSO. Purity of sorted blood CD3+CD8+ cells was verified at >95% immediately after sorting, followed by DNA extraction. The cysteine opens and the phenylalanine closes a CDR3 of 16 amino acids. Of the read, only the CDR3 DNA is kept; its 48 bases are in frame from base 1. The CDR1 and CDR2 encoded by the germline V gene are MGHRA and YSYEKL. V has 3 bases trimmed and J has 4 bases trimmed; junction bases matching no gene number 6.

Beyond this particular receptor, the publication reports: Larger, independent patient cohorts are needed to validate the response-prediction model that combines TCR metrics and mutation burden.

This chain joins TRBV4-1 to TRBJ2-2; 9 bases in between match TRBD1. The receptor comes from a human donor with melanoma. Sample: CD8+ T cells sorted from blood (inferred from file names), taken from a patient given nivolumab and ipilimumab in sequence. Read as DNA, the sequence is TGCGCCAGCAGCCAGGCCGGGACAGGGCTCACCGGGGAGCTGTTTTTT. The resulting protein is CASSQAGTGLTGELFF.